The present T cell receptor (beta chain) was sequenced within a study of blood T cell repertoires in COVID-19. Study at large: Samples representing acute and convalescent COVID-19 were sourced from the United States, Italy and Spain.

In the original processing: Researchers report that nucleated cell counts were estimated from reference gene primer amplification. Clones were sequenced by immunoSEQ multiplex PCR, and TCRdb holds only the in-frame ones, with some missing. V and J calls and clone size are those listed in that table; D and trimming were worked out from the DNA. The data hold about 300,000 clones, with roughly 88% observed a single time. Germline CDR1 is LGHDT and CDR2 is YNNKEL (reference sequence). V lost 3 bases, J lost 4 bases, and 1 base stayed unmatched. The CDR3 is 13 amino acids. The chain combines TRBV3-1 (or the pseudogene TRBV3-2) with TRBJ2-5; 8 bases map to TRBD2. This receptor was obtained from a woman aged 30 to 39 who had recovered from COVID-19. The sample taken for sequencing was peripheral blood. The CDR3 here is CASSQTSVETQYF. The CDR3 nucleotides are TGTGCCAGCAGCCAGACTAGCGTAGAGACCCAGTACTTC.